This record concerns one TCR beta chain sequence. Profiled with immunoSEQ multiplex PCR; TCRdb holds only in-frame clones, not every one. Here the sample spans around 120,000 clones, 86% being singletons. The sample comes from a study of blood T cell repertoires in COVID-19. Ages ranged from roughly 18 to 100 years, with residence in approximately 23 US areas. Resolution of symptoms, clearance, or two negative PCRs was present in recovered Cohort 3 donors. CDR1 is MNHNS, CDR2 SASEGT, per germline. Deletions cut 3 bases from V and 14 bases from J, with 20 bases between. This CDR3 has 14 residues. This rearrangement joins TRBV6-1 to TRBJ2-4, with a weak D call TRBD2 (7 bases). The sequence was obtained from a woman between 50 and 59 years old who had recovered from COVID-19. Sequenced material: PBMCs or T cells enriched from blood (not recorded which). Written as DNA, the CDR3 is TGTGCCAGCAGTGACCAGGGTAGGGGGGGCGGAAAGTACTTC. It specifies CASSDQGRGGGKYF.